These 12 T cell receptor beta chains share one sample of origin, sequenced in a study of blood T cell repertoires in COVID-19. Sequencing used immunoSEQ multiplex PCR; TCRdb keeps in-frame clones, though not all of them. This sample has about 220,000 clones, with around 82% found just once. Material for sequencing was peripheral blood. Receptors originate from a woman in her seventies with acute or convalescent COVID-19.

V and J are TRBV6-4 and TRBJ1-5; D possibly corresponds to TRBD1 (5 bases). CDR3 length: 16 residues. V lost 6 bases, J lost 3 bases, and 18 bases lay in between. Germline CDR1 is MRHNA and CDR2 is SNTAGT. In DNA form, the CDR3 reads TGTGCCAGCAGCTCGATTCAGGGACTCTTCAATCAGCCCCAGCATTTT. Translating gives CASSSIQGLFNQPQHF.

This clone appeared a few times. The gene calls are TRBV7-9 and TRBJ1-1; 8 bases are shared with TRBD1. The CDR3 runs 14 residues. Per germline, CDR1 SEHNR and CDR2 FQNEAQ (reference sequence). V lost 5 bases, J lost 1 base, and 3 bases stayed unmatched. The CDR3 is CASSIGTGNTEAFF. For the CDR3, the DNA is TGTGCCAGCAGCATTGGGACAGGGAACACTGAAGCTTTCTTT. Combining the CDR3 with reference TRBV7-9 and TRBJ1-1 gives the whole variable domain DTGVSQNPRHKITKRGQNVTFRCDPISEHNRLYWYRQTLGQGPEFLTYFQNEAQLEKSRLLSDRFSAERPKGSFSTLEIQRTEQGDSAMYLCASSIGTGNTEAFFGQGTRLTVV.

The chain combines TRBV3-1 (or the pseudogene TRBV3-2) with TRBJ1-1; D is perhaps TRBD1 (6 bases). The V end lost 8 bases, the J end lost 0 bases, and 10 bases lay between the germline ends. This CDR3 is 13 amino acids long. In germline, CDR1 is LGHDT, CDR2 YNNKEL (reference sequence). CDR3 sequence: CASLGDMNTEAFF. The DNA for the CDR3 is TGTGCCAGCCTGGGGGACATGAACACTGAAGCTTTCTTT.

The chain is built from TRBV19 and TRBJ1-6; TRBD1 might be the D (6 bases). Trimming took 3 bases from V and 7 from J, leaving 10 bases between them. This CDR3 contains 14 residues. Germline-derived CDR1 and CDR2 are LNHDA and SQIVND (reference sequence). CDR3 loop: CASSIRTENSPLHF. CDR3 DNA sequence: TGTGCCAGTAGTATTAGGACAGAGAATTCACCCCTCCACTTT.

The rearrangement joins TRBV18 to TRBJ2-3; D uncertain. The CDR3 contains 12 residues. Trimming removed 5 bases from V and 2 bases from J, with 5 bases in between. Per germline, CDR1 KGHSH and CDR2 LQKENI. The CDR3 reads CASSSNTDTQYF. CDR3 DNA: TGTGCCAGCTCATCCAACACAGATACGCAGTATTTT.

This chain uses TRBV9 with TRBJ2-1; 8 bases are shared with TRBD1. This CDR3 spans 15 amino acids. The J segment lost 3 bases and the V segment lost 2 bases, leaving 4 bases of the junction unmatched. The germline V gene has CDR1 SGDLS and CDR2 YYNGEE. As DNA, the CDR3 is TGTGCCAGCAGCGTCGGGACAGGCTACTACAATGAGCAGTTCTTC. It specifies CASSVGTGYYNEQFF.

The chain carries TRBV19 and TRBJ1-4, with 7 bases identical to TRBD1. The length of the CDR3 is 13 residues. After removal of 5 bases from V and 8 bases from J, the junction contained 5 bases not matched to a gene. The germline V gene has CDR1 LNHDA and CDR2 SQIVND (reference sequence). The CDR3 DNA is TGTGCCAGTAGTGAAAACAGGGGAGAAAAACTGTTTTTT. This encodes CASSENRGEKLFF.

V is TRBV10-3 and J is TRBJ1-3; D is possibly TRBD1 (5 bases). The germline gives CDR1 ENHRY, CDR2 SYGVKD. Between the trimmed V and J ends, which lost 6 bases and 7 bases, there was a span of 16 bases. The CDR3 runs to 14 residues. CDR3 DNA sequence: TGTGCCATCAGGGCTCAGACGAAGGGGAACACCATATATTTT. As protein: CAIRAQTKGNTIYF.

CDR3 DNA sequence: TGCGCCAGCAGCATGGGACAGACGAACACCGGGGAGCTGTTTTTT. Its translation: CASSMGQTNTGELFF. V gene TRBV5-1 combines with J gene TRBJ2-2; 7 nucleotides line up with TRBD1. The V segment lost 4 bases and the J segment 0 bases; nucleotides outside the gene matches: 3. The CDR3 is 15 residues long. Germline CDR1 reads SGHRS; CDR2 reads YFSETQ.

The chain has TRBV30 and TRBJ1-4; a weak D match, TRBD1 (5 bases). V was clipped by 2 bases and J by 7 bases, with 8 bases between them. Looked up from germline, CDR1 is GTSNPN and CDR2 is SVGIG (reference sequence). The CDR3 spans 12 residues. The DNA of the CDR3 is TGTGCCTGGAGTATGACAGTTGAAAAACTGTTTTTT. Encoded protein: CAWSMTVEKLFF.

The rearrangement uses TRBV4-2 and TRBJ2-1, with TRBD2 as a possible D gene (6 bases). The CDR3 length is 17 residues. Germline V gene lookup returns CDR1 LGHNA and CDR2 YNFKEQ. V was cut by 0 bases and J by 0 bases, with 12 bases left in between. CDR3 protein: CASSQDLAGSSYNEQFF. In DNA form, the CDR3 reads TGTGCCAGCAGCCAAGATTTGGCGGGGAGCTCCTACAATGAGCAGTTCTTC.

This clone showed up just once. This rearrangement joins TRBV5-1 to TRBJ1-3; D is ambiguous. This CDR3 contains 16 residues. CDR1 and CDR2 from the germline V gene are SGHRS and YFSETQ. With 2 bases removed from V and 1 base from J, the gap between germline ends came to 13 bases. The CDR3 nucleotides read TGCGCCAGCAGCTTTACTTCAAGCGTTTCTGGAAACACCATATATTTT. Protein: CASSFTSSVSGNTIYF.